A single sample is the source of the 10 T cell receptor beta chains below, sequenced in a study of a mutant IDH1 vaccine in newly diagnosed glioma. As for time point: week 11, during vaccination. Topical imiquimod accompanied each vaccine dose, which consisted of 300 ug of mutant IDH1 20-mer peptide. Data came from immunoSEQ multiplex PCR; TCRdb stores just in-frame clones and leaves some out. Here the sample spans about 21,000 clones, roughly 91% being singletons. These receptors' targets are unknown. Sequenced material: PBMCs, taken from a glioma patient whose treatment included an IDH1 peptide vaccine. The receptors here all came from a woman aged 40 to 50 with glioma.

The chain couples TRBV4-1 to TRBJ1-4; TRBD1 matches 7 bases. The length of the CDR3 is 15 residues. Germline assignment: CDR1 MGHRA and CDR2 YSYEKL. Trimming removed 7 bases from V and 7 bases from J; junction bases left unmatched: 12. The CDR3 here is CASTQGRTGGEKLFF. The CDR3 nucleotides read TGCGCCAGCACCCAGGGGAGGACAGGAGGTGAAAAACTGTTTTTT.

The chain couples TRBV5-1 to TRBJ1-1; TRBD1 matches 10 bases. Losses at the gene ends were 0 bases for V and 3 bases for J; bases not matched to a gene: 17. The germline V gene has CDR1 SGHRS and CDR2 YFSETQ. The CDR3 has 20 amino acids. The CDR3 DNA is TGCGCCAGCAGCTTGGGGTCTCCGGGACAGGGGAATAAAGGGTACACTGAAGCTTTCTTT. Translation: CASSLGSPGQGNKGYTEAFF.

This clone occurred once. This chain uses TRBV2 with TRBJ1-4; 7 bases match TRBD1. Per the germline V gene, CDR1 is SNHLY and CDR2 is FYNNEI. There are 14 residues in the CDR3. Losses at the gene ends were 6 bases for V and 5 bases for J; bases not matched to a gene: 6. This CDR3 reads CASRRQGLNEKLFF. In nucleotides, the CDR3 is TGTGCCAGCAGAAGACAGGGATTAAATGAAAAACTGTTTTTT.

V usage is TRBV5-1 and J usage is TRBJ1-1; 10 nucleotides line up with TRBD1. The germline CDR1 and CDR2 sequences are SGHRS and YFSETQ. This CDR3 is built from 14 residues. Trimming removed 4 bases from V and 7 bases from J; junction bases left unmatched: 7. In nucleotides, the CDR3 is TGCGCCAGCAGCGGACCGACAGGGGGCAGTGAAGCTTTCTTT. This codes for CASSGPTGGSEAFF.

V is TRBV18 and J is TRBJ1-1, with D possibly being TRBD1 (5 bases). CDR3 length equals 15 residues. The V and J ends lost 6 bases and 4 bases respectively, with 18 bases between them. Germline values: CDR1 KGHSH, CDR2 LQKENI. CDR3 protein: CASSPVGGTGTEAFF. The DNA of the CDR3 is TGTGCCAGCTCCCCTGTGGGGGGTACGGGCACTGAAGCTTTCTTT.

The chain recombines TRBV18 with TRBJ1-1; unclear D gene. The CDR3 loop spans 14 amino acids. Trimming took 3 bases from V and 0 from J, leaving 8 bases between them. CDR1 and CDR2 from the germline V gene are KGHSH and LQKENI. The CDR3 DNA reads as TGTGCCAGCTCACCCATATCTGTGAACACTGAAGCTTTCTTT. It translates to CASSPISVNTEAFF.

This sequence joins TRBV20-1 and TRBJ1-2, with no clear D. Germline values: CDR1 DFQATT, CDR2 SNEGSKA (reference sequence). Trimming took 4 bases from V and 8 from J, leaving 11 bases between them. CDR3 length: 11 residues. Here the CDR3 reads CSATPQIGYTF. The CDR3 DNA sequence: TGCAGTGCTACCCCACAGATAGGCTACACCTTC.

The chain recombines TRBV9 with TRBJ2-5; D is unresolved. This CDR3 spans 13 amino acids. CDR1 and CDR2 (germline): SGDLS, YYNGEE. Trimming took 0 bases from V and 7 from J, leaving 10 bases between them. CDR3 coding DNA: TGTGCCAGCAGCGTAGAAGCCCCTGGGACCCAGTACTTC. Amino acids: CASSVEAPGTQYF.

This chain links TRBV5-4 with TRBJ1-2; TRBD1 is a possible D gene (6 bases). V lost 2 bases and J lost 4, with 12 bases in between. The CDR3 covers 14 residues. Germline V gene sequence: CDR1 SGHNT, CDR2 YYREEE (reference sequence). In DNA, the CDR3 is TGTGCCAGCAGCTTTCAAGGGGGGTCCTATGGCTACACCTTC. Protein: CASSFQGGSYGYTF. Drawing the rest from reference TRBV5-4 and TRBJ1-2, the complete variable domain is ETGVTQSPTHLIKTRGQQVTLRCSSQSGHNTVSWYQQALGQGPQFIFQYYREEENGRGNFPPRFSGLQFPNYSSELNVNALELDDSALYLCASSFQGGSYGYTFGSGTRLTVV.

V is TRBV30 and J is TRBJ2-1, with 9 bases aligning to TRBD2. The CDR3 has 15 residues. Trimming at V came to 3 bases and at J to 4 bases, leaving 7 bases not matched to a gene. CDR1 GTSNPN and CDR2 SVGIG come from the germline V gene (reference sequence). CDR3 sequence reads: CAWSQVSGGYNEQFF. CDR3 coding DNA: TGTGCCTGGAGCCAGGTTAGCGGGGGATACAATGAGCAGTTCTTC.